The TCR beta chain described here comes from a study of shared clonotypes between healthy human individuals. Overall study findings and caveats: Clonotypes shared by all four sorted-subset donors had higher generation probabilities than non-shared clonotypes. Blood alone was sampled, and tissue repertoires likely differ. In the sorted subsets, rarefaction showed sequencing was incomplete despite large depth.

Nashville, Tennessee was home to all donors, who were Caucasian adults. Remarks on this clone: The antigen is unknown.

Method: immunoSEQ multiplex PCR; TCRdb's copy keeps in-frame clones and lacks some. Here the sample spans around 1,100,000 clones, approximately 80% being singletons. The TCR comes from a man aged 18 to 30 in good health. Some clones in this sample may be carry-over from other donors' samples. Source material: memory CD4+ T cells from PBMCs. Subset specified: CD45RA-negative fraction.

CDR3: CASNEWGSLGYTF. The CDR3, as DNA: TGTGCCAGCAACGAGTGGGGTTCTCTCGGCTACACCTTC. The chain employs TRBV2 and TRBJ1-2; D ambiguous. Trimming stripped 7 bases from V and 8 bases from J, with 17 bases between. This CDR3 spans 13 amino acids. Per the germline V gene, CDR1 is SNHLY and CDR2 is FYNNEI. Filled out from reference TRBV2 and TRBJ1-2, the complete variable domain reads EPEVTQTPSHQVTQMGQEVILRCVPISNHLYFYWYRQILGQKVEFLVSFYNNEISEKSEIFDDQFSVERPDGSNFTLKIRSTKLEDSAMYFCASNEWGSLGYTFGSGTRLTVV.